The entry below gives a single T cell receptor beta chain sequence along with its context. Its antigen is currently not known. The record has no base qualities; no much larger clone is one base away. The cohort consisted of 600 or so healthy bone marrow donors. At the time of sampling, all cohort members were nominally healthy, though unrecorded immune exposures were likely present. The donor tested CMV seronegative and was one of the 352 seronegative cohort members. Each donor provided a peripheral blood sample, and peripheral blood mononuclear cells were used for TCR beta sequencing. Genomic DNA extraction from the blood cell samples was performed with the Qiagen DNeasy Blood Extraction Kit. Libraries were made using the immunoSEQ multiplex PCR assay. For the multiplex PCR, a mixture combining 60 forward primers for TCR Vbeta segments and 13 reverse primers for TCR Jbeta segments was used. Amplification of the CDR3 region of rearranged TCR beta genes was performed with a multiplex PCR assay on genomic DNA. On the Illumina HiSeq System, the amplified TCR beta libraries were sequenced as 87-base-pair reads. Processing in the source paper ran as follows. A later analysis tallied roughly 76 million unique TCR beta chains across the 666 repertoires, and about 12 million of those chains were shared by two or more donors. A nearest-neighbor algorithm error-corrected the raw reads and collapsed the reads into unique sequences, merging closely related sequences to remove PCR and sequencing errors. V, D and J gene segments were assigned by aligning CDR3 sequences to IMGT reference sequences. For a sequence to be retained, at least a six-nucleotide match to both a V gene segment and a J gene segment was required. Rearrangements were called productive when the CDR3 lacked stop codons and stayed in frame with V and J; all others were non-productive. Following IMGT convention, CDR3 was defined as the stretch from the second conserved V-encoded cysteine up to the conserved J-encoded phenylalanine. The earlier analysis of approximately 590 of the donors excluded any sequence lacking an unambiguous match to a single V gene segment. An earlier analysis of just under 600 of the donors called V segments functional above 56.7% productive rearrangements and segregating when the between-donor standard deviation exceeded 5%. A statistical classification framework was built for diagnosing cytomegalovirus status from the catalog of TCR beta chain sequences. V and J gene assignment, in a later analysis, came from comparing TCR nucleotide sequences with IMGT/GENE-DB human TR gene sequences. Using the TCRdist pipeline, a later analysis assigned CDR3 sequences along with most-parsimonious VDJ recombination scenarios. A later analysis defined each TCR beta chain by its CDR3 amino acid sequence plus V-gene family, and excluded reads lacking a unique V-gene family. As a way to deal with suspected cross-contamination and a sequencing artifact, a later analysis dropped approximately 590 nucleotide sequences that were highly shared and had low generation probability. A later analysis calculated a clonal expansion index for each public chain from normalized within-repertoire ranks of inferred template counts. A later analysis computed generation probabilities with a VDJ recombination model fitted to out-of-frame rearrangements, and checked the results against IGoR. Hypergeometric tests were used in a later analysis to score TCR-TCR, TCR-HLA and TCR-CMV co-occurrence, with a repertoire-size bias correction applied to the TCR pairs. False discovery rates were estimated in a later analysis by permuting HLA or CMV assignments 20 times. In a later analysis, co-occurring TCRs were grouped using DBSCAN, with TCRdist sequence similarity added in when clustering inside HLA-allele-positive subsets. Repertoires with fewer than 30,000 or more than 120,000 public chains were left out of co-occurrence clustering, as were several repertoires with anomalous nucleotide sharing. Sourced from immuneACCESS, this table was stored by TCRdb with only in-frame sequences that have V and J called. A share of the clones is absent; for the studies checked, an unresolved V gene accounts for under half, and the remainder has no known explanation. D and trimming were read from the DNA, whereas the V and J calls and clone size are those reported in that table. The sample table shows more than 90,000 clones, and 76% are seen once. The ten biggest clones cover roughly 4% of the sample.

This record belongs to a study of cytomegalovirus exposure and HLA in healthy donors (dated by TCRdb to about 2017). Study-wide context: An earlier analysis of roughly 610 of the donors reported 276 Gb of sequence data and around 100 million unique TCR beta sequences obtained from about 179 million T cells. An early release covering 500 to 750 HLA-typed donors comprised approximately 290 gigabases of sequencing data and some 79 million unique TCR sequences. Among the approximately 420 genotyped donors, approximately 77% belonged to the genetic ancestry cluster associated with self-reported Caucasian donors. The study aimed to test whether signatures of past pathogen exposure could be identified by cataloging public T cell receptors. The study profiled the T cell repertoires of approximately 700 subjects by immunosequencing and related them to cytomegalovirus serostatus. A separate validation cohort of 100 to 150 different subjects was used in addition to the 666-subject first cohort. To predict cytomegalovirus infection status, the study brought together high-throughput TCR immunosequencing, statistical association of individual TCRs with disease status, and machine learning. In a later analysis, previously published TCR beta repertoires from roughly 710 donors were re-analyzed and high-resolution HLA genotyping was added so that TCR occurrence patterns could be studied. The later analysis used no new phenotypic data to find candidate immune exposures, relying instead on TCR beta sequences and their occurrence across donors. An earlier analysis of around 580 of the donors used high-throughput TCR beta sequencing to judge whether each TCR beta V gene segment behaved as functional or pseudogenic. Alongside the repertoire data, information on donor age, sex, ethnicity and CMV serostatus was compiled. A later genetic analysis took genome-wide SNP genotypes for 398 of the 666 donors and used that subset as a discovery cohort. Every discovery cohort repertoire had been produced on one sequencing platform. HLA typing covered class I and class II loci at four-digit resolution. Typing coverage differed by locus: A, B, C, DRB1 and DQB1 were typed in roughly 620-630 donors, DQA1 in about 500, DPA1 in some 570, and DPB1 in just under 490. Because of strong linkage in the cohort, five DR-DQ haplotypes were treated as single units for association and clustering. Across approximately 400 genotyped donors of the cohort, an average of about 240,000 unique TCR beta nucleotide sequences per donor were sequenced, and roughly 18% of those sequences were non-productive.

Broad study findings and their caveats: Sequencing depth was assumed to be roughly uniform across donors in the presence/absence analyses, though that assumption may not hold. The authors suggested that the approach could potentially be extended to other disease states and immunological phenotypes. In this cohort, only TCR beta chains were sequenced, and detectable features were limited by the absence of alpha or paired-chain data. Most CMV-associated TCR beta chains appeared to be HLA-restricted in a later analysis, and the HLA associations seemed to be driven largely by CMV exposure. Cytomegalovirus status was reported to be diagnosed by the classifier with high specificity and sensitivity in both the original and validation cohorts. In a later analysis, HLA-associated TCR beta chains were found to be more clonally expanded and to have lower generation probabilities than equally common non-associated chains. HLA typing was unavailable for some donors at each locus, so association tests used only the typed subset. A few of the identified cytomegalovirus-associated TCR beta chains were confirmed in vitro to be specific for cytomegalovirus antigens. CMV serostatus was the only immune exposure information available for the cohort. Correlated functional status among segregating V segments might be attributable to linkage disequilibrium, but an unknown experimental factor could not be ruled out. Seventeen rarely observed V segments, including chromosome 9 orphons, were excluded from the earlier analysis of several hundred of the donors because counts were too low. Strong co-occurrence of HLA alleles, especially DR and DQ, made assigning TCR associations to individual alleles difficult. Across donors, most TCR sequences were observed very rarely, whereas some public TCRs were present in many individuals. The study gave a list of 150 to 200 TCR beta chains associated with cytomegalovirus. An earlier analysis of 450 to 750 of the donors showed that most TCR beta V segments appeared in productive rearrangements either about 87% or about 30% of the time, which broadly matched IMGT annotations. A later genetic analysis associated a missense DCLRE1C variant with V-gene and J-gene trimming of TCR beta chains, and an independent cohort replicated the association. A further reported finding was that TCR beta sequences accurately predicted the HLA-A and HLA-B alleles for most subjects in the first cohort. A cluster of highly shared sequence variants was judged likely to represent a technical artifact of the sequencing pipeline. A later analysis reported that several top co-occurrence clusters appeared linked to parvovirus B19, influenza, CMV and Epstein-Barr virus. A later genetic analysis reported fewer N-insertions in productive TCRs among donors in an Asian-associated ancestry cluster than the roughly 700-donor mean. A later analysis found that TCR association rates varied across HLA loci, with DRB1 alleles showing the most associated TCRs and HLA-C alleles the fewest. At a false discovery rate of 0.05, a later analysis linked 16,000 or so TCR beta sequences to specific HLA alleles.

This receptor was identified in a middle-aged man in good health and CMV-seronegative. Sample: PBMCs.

The CDR3 protein is CASSQNRGDGYTF. The DNA sequence is as follows: TGCGCCAGCAGCCAAAACAGGGGAGATGGCTACACCTTC. The chain was built from TRBV4-3 and TRBJ1-2; TRBD1 matches 7 bases in the middle. V ends up 2 bases short and J 6 bases short, with an unmatched junction base count of 3. CDR1 is given as LGHNA and CDR2 as YSLEER, both from the germline V gene. The CDR3 contains 13 residues, cysteine and phenylalanine counted. Solely the CDR3 DNA is kept, with 39 bases framed from the first base.